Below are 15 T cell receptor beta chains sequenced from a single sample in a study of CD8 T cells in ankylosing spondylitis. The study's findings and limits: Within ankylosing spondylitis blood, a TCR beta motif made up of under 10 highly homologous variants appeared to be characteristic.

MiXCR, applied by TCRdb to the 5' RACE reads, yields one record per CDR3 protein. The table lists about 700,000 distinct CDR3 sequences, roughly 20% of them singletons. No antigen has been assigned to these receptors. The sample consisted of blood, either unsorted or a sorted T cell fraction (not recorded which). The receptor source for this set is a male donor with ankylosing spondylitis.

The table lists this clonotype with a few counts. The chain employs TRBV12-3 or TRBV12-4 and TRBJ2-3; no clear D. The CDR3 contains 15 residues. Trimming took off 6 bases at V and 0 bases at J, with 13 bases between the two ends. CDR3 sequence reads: CASSENILSTDTQYF. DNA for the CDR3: TGTGCCAGCAGCGAAAACATTCTCAGCACAGATACGCAGTATTTT.

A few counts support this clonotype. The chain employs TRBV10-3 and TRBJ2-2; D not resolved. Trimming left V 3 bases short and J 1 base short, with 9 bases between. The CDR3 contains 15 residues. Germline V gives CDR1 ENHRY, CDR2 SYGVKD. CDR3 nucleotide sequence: TGTGCCATCAGTGAAGGGCAGATGAACACCGGGGAGCTGTTTTTT. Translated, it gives CAISEGQMNTGELFF.

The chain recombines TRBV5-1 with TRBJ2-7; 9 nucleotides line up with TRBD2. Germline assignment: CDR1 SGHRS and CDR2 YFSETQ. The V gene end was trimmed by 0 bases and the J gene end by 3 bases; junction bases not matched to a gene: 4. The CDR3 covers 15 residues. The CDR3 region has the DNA TGCGCCAGCAGCTTGGTGGCGGGAGGGAACTACGAGCAGTACTTC. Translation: CASSLVAGGNYEQYF.

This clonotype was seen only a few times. In DNA form, the CDR3 reads TGTGCCAGCAGTTTTCCTTCCCCTAGCGGAATCTACAATGAGCAGTTCTTC. Its translation: CASSFPSPSGIYNEQFF. The genes are TRBV27 and TRBJ2-1, with TRBD2 identical over 7 bases. Germline-derived CDR1 and CDR2 are MNHEY and SMNVEV (reference sequence). This CDR3 spans 17 amino acids. J was trimmed by 3 bases and V by 3 bases; bases with no gene match: 11.

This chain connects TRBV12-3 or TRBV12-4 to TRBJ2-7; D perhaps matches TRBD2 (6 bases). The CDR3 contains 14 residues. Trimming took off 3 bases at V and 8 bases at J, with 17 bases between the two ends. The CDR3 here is CASSFYGGTVQQYF. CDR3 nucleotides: TGTGCCAGCAGTTTTTACGGGGGAACCGTCCAGCAGTACTTC.

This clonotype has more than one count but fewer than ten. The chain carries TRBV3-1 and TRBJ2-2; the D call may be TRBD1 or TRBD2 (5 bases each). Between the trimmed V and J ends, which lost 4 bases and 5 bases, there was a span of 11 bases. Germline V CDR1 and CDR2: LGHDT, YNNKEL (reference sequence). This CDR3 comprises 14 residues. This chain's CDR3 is CASSPLGETGELFF. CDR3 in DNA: TGTGCCAGCAGCCCCCTAGGGGAGACCGGGGAGCTGTTTTTT.

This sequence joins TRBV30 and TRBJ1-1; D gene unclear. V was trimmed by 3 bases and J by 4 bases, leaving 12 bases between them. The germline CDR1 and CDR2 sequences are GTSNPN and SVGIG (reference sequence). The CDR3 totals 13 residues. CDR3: CAWSREISTEAFF. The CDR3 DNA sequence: TGTGCCTGGAGCCGCGAGATCTCCACTGAAGCTTTCTTT.

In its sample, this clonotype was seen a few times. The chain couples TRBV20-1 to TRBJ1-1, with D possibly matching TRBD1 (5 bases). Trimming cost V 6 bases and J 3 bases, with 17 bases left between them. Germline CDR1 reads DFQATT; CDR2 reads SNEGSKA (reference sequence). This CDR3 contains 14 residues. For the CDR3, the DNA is TGCAGTGCACTGCAGGGAGCCCCGGACACTGAAGCTTTCTTT. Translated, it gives CSALQGAPDTEAFF.

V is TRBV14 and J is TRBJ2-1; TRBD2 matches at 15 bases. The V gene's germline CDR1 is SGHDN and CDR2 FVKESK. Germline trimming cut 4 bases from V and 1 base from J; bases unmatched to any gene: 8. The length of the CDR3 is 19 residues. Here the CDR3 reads CASSRGLAGGLVSYNEQFF. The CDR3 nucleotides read TGTGCCAGCAGCCGGGGACTAGCGGGAGGCCTGGTGTCCTACAATGAGCAGTTCTTC.

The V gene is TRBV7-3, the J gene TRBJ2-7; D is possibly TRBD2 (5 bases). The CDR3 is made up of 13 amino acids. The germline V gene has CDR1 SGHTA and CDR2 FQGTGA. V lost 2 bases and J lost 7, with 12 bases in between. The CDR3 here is CASSLAAEQEQYF. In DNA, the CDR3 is TGTGCCAGCAGCTTAGCAGCGGAGCAAGAGCAGTACTTC. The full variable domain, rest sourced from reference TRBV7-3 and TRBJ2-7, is GAGVSQTPSNKVTEKGKYVELRCDPISGHTALYWYRQSLGQGPEFLIYFQGTGAADDSGLPNDRFFAVRPEGSVSTLKIQRTERGDSAVYLCASSLAAEQEQYFGPGTRLTVT.

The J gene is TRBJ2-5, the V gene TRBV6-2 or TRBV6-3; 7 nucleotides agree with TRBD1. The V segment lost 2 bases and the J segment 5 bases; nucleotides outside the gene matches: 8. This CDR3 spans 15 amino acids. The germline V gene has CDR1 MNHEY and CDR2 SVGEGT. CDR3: CASSYGQVIGETQYF. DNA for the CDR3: TGTGCCAGCAGTTACGGACAGGTTATTGGTGAGACCCAGTACTTC.

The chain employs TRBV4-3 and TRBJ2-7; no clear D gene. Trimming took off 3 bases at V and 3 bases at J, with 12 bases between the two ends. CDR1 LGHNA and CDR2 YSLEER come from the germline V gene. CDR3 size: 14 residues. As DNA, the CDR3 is TGCGCCAGCAGCCACGACCGCGATCTCTACGAGCAGTACTTC. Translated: CASSHDRDLYEQYF.

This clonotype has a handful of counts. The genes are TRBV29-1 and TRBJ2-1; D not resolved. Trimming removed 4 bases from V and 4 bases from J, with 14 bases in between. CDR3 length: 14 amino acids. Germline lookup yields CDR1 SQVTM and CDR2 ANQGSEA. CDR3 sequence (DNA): TGCAGCGTTGTGGGGATTTCGAATTACAATGAGCAGTTCTTC. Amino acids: CSVVGISNYNEQFF.

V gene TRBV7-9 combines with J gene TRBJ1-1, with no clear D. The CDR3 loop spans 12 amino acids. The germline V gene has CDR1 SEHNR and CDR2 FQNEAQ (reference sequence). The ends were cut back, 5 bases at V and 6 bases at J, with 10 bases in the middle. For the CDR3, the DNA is TGTGCCAGCAGCCCCTCGGACGCTGAAGCTTTCTTT. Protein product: CASSPSDAEAFF.

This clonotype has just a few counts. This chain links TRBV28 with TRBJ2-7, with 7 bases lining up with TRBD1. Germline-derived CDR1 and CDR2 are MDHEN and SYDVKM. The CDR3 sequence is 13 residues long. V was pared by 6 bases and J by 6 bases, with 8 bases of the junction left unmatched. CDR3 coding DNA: TGTGCCAGCAGGGCAGGGGGTAGTATCGAGCAGTACTTC. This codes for CASRAGGSIEQYF.